One sample yielded the 15 T cell receptor beta chains listed below, sequenced in a study of blood T cell repertoires in COVID-19. Generated by immunoSEQ multiplex PCR, the TCRdb table keeps only in-frame clones and is missing some. The profile shows 57,000 or so clones, around 81% of them singletons. The material sequenced was peripheral blood. The origin of the receptors is a man aged 65-85 years with acute or convalescent COVID-19.

The CDR3: CASSRETPGWADTQYF. The CDR3 bases are TGTGCCAGCAGCCGCGAAACTCCGGGGTGGGCAGATACGCAGTATTTT. The chain couples TRBV4-2 to TRBJ2-3, with D possibly being TRBD2 (5 bases). The V gene's germline CDR1 is LGHNA and CDR2 YNFKEQ. The CDR3 spans 16 residues. Trimming removed 4 bases from V and 4 bases from J, with 18 bases in between.

DNA of the CDR3: TGTGCCAGCAGCCAAGAAGATAGGGGCGTAGGAACCAATGAGCAGTTCTTC. This codes for CASSQEDRGVGTNEQFF. The rearrangement joins TRBV3-1 (or the pseudogene TRBV3-2) to TRBJ2-1; D possibly corresponds to TRBD1 (5 bases). V was cut by 0 bases and J by 6 bases, with 18 bases left in between. CDR3 length: 17 residues. CDR1 is LGHDT and CDR2 is YNNKEL in the germline V gene (reference sequence).

This rearrangement joins TRBV14 to TRBJ1-1; D perhaps matches TRBD1 (6 bases). The CDR3 loop spans 15 amino acids. Looked up from germline, CDR1 is SGHDN and CDR2 is FVKESK. Trimming cost V 4 bases and J 3 bases, with 15 bases left between them. The CDR3 is CASSPLGGGDTEAFF. CDR3 coding DNA: TGTGCCAGCAGCCCCCTTGGAGGGGGGGACACTGAAGCTTTCTTT.

The V call is TRBV6-1, the J call TRBJ2-7, with 9 bases identical to TRBD2. The junction had 7 bases not matched to a gene; V was cut back by 4 bases and J by 0 bases. CDR3 length: 16 residues. Germline V CDR1 and CDR2: MNHNS, SASEGT. The CDR3 region has the DNA TGTGCCAGCAGTGGTCCCGGCGGGGGGGCCTCCTACGAGCAGTACTTC. As protein: CASSGPGGGASYEQYF.

This clone was seen only a few times. This chain uses TRBV7-3 with TRBJ2-2, with no clear D. The CDR3 has 13 residues. CDR1 is SGHTA and CDR2 is FQGTGA in the germline V gene. Trimming removed 8 bases from V and 6 bases from J, with 13 bases in between. CDR3 loop: CASGLAWAGELFF. In nucleotides, the CDR3 is TGTGCCAGCGGTTTAGCATGGGCCGGGGAGCTGTTTTTT.

The chain carries TRBV5-4 and TRBJ1-4; TRBD1 matches at 7 bases. The germline V gene has CDR1 SGHNT and CDR2 YYREEE (reference sequence). This CDR3 region has 14 residues. With V trimmed by 1 base and J by 7 bases, 4 bases remained unmatched. The CDR3 DNA is TGTGCCAGCAGCTTGTCGTCAGGGGGTGAAAAACTGTTTTTT. It codes for CASSLSSGGEKLFF.

The rearrangement uses TRBV6-5 and TRBJ2-1; 9 bases are a match to TRBD1. This CDR3 is 13 amino acids long. J gave up 7 bases and V 6 bases, and 4 bases lay outside the gene matches. From germline, CDR1 is MNHEY and CDR2 SVGAGI. The DNA for the CDR3 is TGTGCCAGCAGACCGGGACAGGGAAATGAGCAGTTCTTC. This encodes CASRPGQGNEQFF.

The rearrangement joins TRBV18 to TRBJ1-2; TRBD1 aligns across 7 bases. The germline V gene has CDR1 KGHSH and CDR2 LQKENI. Trimming removed 6 bases from V and 6 bases from J; junction bases left unmatched: 7. There are 13 residues in the CDR3. The CDR3 is CASSGQEGDGYTF. As DNA, the CDR3 is TGTGCCAGCTCCGGACAGGAGGGTGATGGCTACACCTTC. Supplemented by reference TRBV18 and TRBJ1-2, the full variable domain reads NAGVMQNPRHLVRRRGQEARLRCSPMKGHSHVYWYRQLPEEGLKFMVYLQKENIIDESGMPKERFSAEFPKEGPSILRIQQVVRGDSAAYFCASSGQEGDGYTFGSGTRLTVV.

This clone was counted once. V usage is TRBV5-4 and J usage is TRBJ1-2; possibly TRBD1 for D (6 bases). Germline CDR1 SGHNT, CDR2 YYREEE (reference sequence). The V end was cut by 4 bases, the J end by 0 bases, with 13 bases between. The CDR3 is made up of 15 amino acids. The CDR3 protein is CASSVDGTTNYGYTF. In nucleotides, the CDR3 is TGTGCCAGCAGCGTTGACGGGACAACTAACTATGGCTACACCTTC.

V gene TRBV2 combines with J gene TRBJ1-1; 7 bases are a match to TRBD1. Germline V gene sequence: CDR1 SNHLY, CDR2 FYNNEI. CDR3 length: 14 amino acids. The V segment lost 7 bases and the J segment 5 bases; nucleotides outside the gene matches: 10. CDR3 residues: CASTARQGGTEAFF. In DNA, the CDR3 is TGTGCCAGCACCGCCCGCCAGGGGGGAACTGAAGCTTTCTTT.

The chain employs TRBV11-2 and TRBJ2-1; TRBD2 matches at 8 bases. In germline, CDR1 is SGHAT, CDR2 FQNNGV. This CDR3 contains 13 residues. V lost 8 bases to trimming and J lost 4 bases; unmatched junction nucleotides: 4. The CDR3 DNA reads TGTGCCAGCGGGACTAGAGCTTACAATGAGCAGTTCTTC. Protein sequence: CASGTRAYNEQFF.

This chain joins TRBV11-2 and TRBJ1-4; no reliable D call. The length of the CDR3 is 18 residues. The germline V and J ends were trimmed by 0 bases and 0 bases, with 14 bases remaining between them. Germline V gene data show CDR1 as SGHAT and CDR2 as FQNNGV. In DNA form, the CDR3 reads TGTGCCAGCAGCTTAGATCGCCGAAAGAGGGCAACTAATGAAAAACTGTTTTTT. This sequence encodes CASSLDRRKRATNEKLFF.

The rearrangement joins TRBV18 to TRBJ2-1, with 11 bases matching TRBD2. This CDR3 comprises 16 residues. V was pared by 3 bases and J by 7 bases, with 8 bases of the junction left unmatched. Germline CDR1 is KGHSH and CDR2 is LQKENI. CDR3 DNA: TGTGCCAGCTCACCCTTTAGCGGGGGGGCCTCAAATGAGCAGTTCTTC. It yields the protein CASSPFSGGASNEQFF.

This clone was seen only a few times. J is TRBJ1-2 and V is TRBV5-5; perhaps TRBD1 as D (6 bases). V was clipped by 3 bases and J by 4 bases, with 10 bases between them. Per the germline V gene, CDR1 is SGHKS and CDR2 is YYEKEE (reference sequence). The CDR3 is 13 residues long. The CDR3 sequence: CASSYKDSYGYTF. The CDR3 nucleotides are TGTGCCAGCAGCTACAAGGACAGCTATGGCTACACCTTC.

The chain employs TRBV11-2 and TRBJ2-1, with a weak D call TRBD1 (5 bases). Germline V gene lookup returns CDR1 SGHAT and CDR2 FQNNGV. Between the trimmed V and J ends, which lost 1 base and 10 bases, there was a span of 14 bases. This CDR3 has 14 amino acids. CDR3 in amino acids: CASSLGNPAGEQFF. The CDR3 nucleotides read TGTGCCAGCAGCTTAGGTAACCCAGCAGGGGAGCAGTTCTTC.